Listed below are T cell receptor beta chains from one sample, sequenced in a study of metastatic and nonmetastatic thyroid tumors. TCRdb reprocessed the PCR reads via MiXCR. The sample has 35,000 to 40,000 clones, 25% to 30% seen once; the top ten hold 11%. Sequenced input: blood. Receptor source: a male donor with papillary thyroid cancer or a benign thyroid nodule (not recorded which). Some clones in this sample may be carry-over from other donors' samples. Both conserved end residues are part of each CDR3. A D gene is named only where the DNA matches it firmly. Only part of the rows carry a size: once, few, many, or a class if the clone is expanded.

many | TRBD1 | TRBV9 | CASSGRDREYNEKLFF
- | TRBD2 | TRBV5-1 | CASAQRGPNDTQYF
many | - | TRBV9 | CASGMTENTEAFF
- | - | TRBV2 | CASSVYEQYF
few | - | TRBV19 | CASSKGFRPYNEQFF
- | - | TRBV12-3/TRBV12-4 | CASSFTGSGNQPQHF
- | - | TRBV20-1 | CSARGSPEAFF
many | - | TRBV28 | CASSLHSSGNTEAFF
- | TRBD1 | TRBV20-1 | CSASSSPTGDYGYTF
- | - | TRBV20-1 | CSARDPGRGLTYTQYF
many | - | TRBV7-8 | CASSFGNTEAFF
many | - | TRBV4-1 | CASSLTQSSYNSPLHF
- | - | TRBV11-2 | CASSPIRGGNGYTF
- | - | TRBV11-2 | CASSLEARWTDTQYF
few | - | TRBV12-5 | CASGKSWRSSEQFF
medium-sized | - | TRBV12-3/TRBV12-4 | CASTQSYNEQFF
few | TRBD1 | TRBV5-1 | CASSQLTGGTEAFF